This T cell receptor (beta chain) came from a study of Ad26.COV2.S vaccination and SARS-CoV-2 variants. General study results and limits: The TCR-based breadth and depth measures might underestimate overall T cell responses. Vaccine and placebo groups showed comparable non-spike TCR breadth. Spike-specific TCR breadth in vaccine recipients exceeded that seen in placebo recipients.

V lost 6 bases and J 4 bases, leaving 16 bases between the germline ends. Germline values: CDR1 MDHEN, CDR2 SYDVKM. The CDR3 covers 16 residues. Details on this clone: Its target is unknown.

Described treatment: around 19 received Ad26.COV2.S at low or high dose, single or two shots; roughly five received placebo; per-sample allocation not given. Day 63 following the first vaccine or placebo injection was when the samples were taken. In Boston, an adult donor aged 18-55 years took part. Sequencing was performed with immunoSEQ multiplex PCR; in TCRdb, only in-frame clones are kept and a portion is missing. The table has about 480,000 clones, approximately 88% seen once. The rearrangement uses TRBV28 and TRBJ1-6, with D unclear. Sequencing used peripheral blood, obtained in a trial of Ad26.COV2.S vaccine versus placebo. The TCR comes from a person aged 18-60 years who received the Ad26.COV2.S COVID-19 vaccine or a placebo. DNA for the CDR3: TGTGCCAGCAGGTTGACGGGAGAGGCTTATAATTCACCCCTCCACTTT. This translates into CASRLTGEAYNSPLHF. The full variable domain, completed using reference TRBV28 and TRBJ1-6, is DVKVTQSSRYLVKRTGEKVFLECVQDMDHENMFWYRQDPGLGLRLIYFSYDVKMKEKGDIPEGYSVSREKKERFSLILESASTNQTSMYLCASRLTGEAYNSPLHFGNGTRLTVT.